This entry concerns a single TCR beta chain. This entry is derived from a study of blood T cell repertoires in COVID-19. For the study at large: There were acute and convalescent COVID-19 samples, and they came from the United States, Italy and Spain. In each case, the material was cDNA or gDNA derived from T cells, B-cell-depleted T cells, or PBMCs.

Original methodology: Estimated nucleated cell counts came from reference gene primer amplification. Generated by immunoSEQ multiplex PCR, the TCRdb table keeps only in-frame clones and is missing some. V, J and clone size are taken as reported in that table, and D and trimming were inferred from the DNA itself. The table records some 250,000 clones, approximately 81% of them present only once. The CDR3 contains 15 residues. In germline, CDR1 is LNHDA, CDR2 SQIVND (reference sequence). V lost 3 bases, J lost 7 bases, and 7 bases stayed unmatched. V and J are TRBV19 and TRBJ2-1; 9 positions match TRBD2. Sequences were obtained from peripheral blood. The sequence derives from a woman aged 18-30 years with acute or convalescent COVID-19. CDR3 coding DNA: TGTGCCAGTAGTATTATGCTAGCGGGGAAGAATGAGCAGTTCTTC. This gives the protein CASSIMLAGKNEQFF.